The 20 T cell receptor beta chains below all came from one sample that was sequenced in a study of CD8 T cells in ankylosing spondylitis. MiXCR was run by TCRdb on the 5' RACE reads, yielding one entry per CDR3 protein. The sample yields 25,000 to 40,000 distinct CDR3 sequences, 7.2% seen once. The sequencing sample was made of blood, either unsorted or a sorted T cell fraction (not recorded which). Receptors originate from a male donor with ankylosing spondylitis or in good health (not recorded which).

This clonotype was recorded many times. The V gene is TRBV27, the J gene TRBJ1-1; D is possibly TRBD1 (6 bases). Germline assignment: CDR1 MNHEY and CDR2 SMNVEV (reference sequence). V was cut by 0 bases and J by 5 bases, with 10 bases left in between. The CDR3 spans 14 residues. The CDR3 sequence is CASSLSGGQTEAFF. In DNA form, the CDR3 reads TGTGCCAGCAGTTTATCGGGGGGGCAGACTGAAGCTTTCTTT.

At least ten counts were recorded for this clonotype. The chain combines TRBV20-1 with TRBJ2-2; D ambiguous. Trimming stripped 0 bases from V and 0 bases from J, with 8 bases between. The CDR3 has 15 residues. Germline values: CDR1 DFQATT, CDR2 SNEGSKA (reference sequence). The CDR3 nucleotides read TGCAGTGCTAGAGAACCAGCTGCGAACACCGGGGAGCTGTTTTTT. Translation: CSAREPAANTGELFF.

This sequence joins TRBV10-3 and TRBJ2-3; 10 bases map to TRBD2. V shed 2 bases, J shed 4 bases, and the junction held 9 bases outside the gene matches. This CDR3 spans 17 amino acids. Germline V lookup: CDR1 ENHRY, CDR2 SYGVKD. DNA of the CDR3: TGTGCCATCAGTGAGGGGGCGAGCGGGAGGGCCCCAGATACGCAGTATTTT. Its protein is CAISEGASGRAPDTQYF.

V usage is TRBV12-5 and J usage is TRBJ1-6; D ambiguous. The CDR3 contains 11 residues. The V end lost 6 bases, the J end lost 11 bases, and 8 bases lay between the germline ends. Germline loops: CDR1 LGHNT, CDR2 FRNRAP. The CDR3 protein is CASGEGPPLHF. The CDR3 nucleotides are TGTGCTAGTGGGGAAGGACCACCCCTCCACTTT.

There are many counts of this clonotype. The chain links TRBV20-1 to TRBJ2-7, with TRBD2 matching 8 bases. J was trimmed by 0 bases and V by 2 bases; bases with no gene match: 6. The CDR3 runs to 15 residues. Germline lookup yields CDR1 DFQATT and CDR2 SNEGSKA (reference sequence). The CDR3 DNA reads TGCAGTGCTAGACTTCCGGGACTAGTCTCCTACGAGCAGTACTTC. The encoded protein is CSARLPGLVSYEQYF.

By sample fraction, this clonotype is medium-sized (0.01 to 0.1%). The V call is TRBV5-1, the J call TRBJ2-1; D is possibly TRBD2 (6 bases). Germline V CDR1 and CDR2: SGHRS, YFSETQ. V lost 2 bases and J lost 2, with 14 bases in between. This CDR3 has 16 residues. CDR3 in amino acids: CASSLGPSAPYNEQFF. In DNA, the CDR3 is TGCGCCAGCAGCTTAGGTCCTAGCGCACCCTACAATGAGCAGTTCTTC. The full variable domain, in which reference TRBV5-1 and TRBJ2-1 provide the parts outside the CDR3, is KAGVTQTPRYLIKTRGQQVTLSCSPISGHRSVSWYQQTPGQGLQFLFEYFSETQRNKGNFPGRFSGRQFSNSRSEMNVSTLELGDSALYLCASSLGPSAPYNEQFFGPGTRLTVL.

This clonotype showed up many times. The chain couples TRBV2 to TRBJ2-7, with TRBD2 identical over 7 bases. The CDR3 sequence is 13 residues long. V trimming: 7 bases; J trimming: 0 bases; junction bases outside the gene matches: 3. Per the germline V gene, CDR1 is SNHLY and CDR2 is FYNNEI. The CDR3 nucleotides read TGTGCCAGCACCCGGACTAGCTCCTACGAGCAGTACTTC. Translated, it gives CASTRTSSYEQYF. The full variable domain, in which reference TRBV2 and TRBJ2-7 provide the parts outside the CDR3, is EPEVTQTPSHQVTQMGQEVILRCVPISNHLYFYWYRQILGQKVEFLVSFYNNEISEKSEIFDDQFSVERPDGSNFTLKIRSTKLEDSAMYFCASTRTSSYEQYFGPGTRLTVT.

The chain combines TRBV3-1 with TRBJ2-7; no clear D. The CDR3 spans 16 residues. Deletions cut 0 bases from V and 2 bases from J, with 14 bases between. Looked up from germline, CDR1 is LGHDT and CDR2 is YNNKEL (reference sequence). CDR3 sequence: CASSQDVGRRTYEQYF. CDR3 DNA sequence: TGTGCCAGCAGCCAAGATGTAGGAAGACGGACCTACGAGCAGTACTTC.

This clonotype has a count of ten or more. This chain links TRBV19 with TRBJ2-2, with a possible D match to TRBD1 (5 bases). Germline V gene data show CDR1 as LNHDA and CDR2 as SQIVND (reference sequence). V shed 3 bases and J shed 4 bases, with 9 bases lying between them. The CDR3 spans 14 residues. In DNA form, the CDR3 reads TGTGCCAGTAGTATCAGGGTGGGCACCGGGGAGCTGTTTTTT. It codes for CASSIRVGTGELFF. Full variable domain (missing parts from reference TRBV19 and TRBJ2-2): DGGITQSPKYLFRKEGQNVTLSCEQNLNHDAMYWYRQDPGQGLRLIYYSQIVNDFQKGDIAEGYSVSREKKESFPLTVTSAQKNPTAFYLCASSIRVGTGELFFGEGSRLTVL.

This clonotype was seen at least ten times. The J gene is TRBJ2-5, the V gene TRBV13, with D hard to call. The germline V gene encodes CDR1 PRHDT and CDR2 FYEKMQ (reference sequence). This CDR3 is 16 amino acids long. V shed 3 bases and J shed 0 bases, with 14 bases lying between them. CDR3 bases: TGTGCCAGCAGCTTTGGGCTCCTTTGGTACCAAGAGACCCAGTACTTC. This translates into CASSFGLLWYQETQYF.

This clonotype was observed many times. The genes are TRBV5-1 and TRBJ2-1, with D possibly called TRBD1 or TRBD2 (5 bases each). This CDR3 comprises 14 residues. Trimming removed 6 bases at V and 0 bases at J, with 10 bases between. In germline, CDR1 is SGHRS, CDR2 YFSETQ. The CDR3 protein is CASNEGSSYNEQFF. In DNA form, the CDR3 reads TGCGCCAGCAACGAGGGGAGCTCCTACAATGAGCAGTTCTTC.

This clonotype occurred many times. The chain couples TRBV27 to TRBJ1-6, with no clear D. Germline V gene sequence: CDR1 MNHEY, CDR2 SMNVEV (reference sequence). V dropped 5 bases and J dropped 9 bases, with 20 bases sitting between them. CDR3 size: 16 residues. As DNA, the CDR3 is TGTGCCAGCAGTACCGCCGCATACGGTGGCGTTTCACCCCTCCACTTT. It specifies CASSTAAYGGVSPLHF.

This clonotype was observed at least ten times. This rearrangement joins TRBV10-3 to TRBJ2-1, with TRBD2 matching 7 bases. CDR1 and CDR2 (germline): ENHRY, SYGVKD. The CDR3 runs to 14 residues. V was clipped by 6 bases and J by 6 bases; unmatched bases: 8. The CDR3, as DNA: TGTGCCATCAGCGTAGCGGGTAAACCCAATGAGCAGTTCTTC. Its translation: CAISVAGKPNEQFF.

This clonotype was recorded at least ten times. J is TRBJ1-2 and V is TRBV20-1, with D tentatively TRBD1 (5 bases). V was shortened by 2 bases and J by 8 bases, with 12 bases between the two germline ends. CDR1 DFQATT and CDR2 SNEGSKA come from the germline V gene (reference sequence). The CDR3 totals 12 residues. The CDR3 DNA is TGCAGTGCTAGACCCACGGGGACCGGCTACACCTTC. Amino acids: CSARPTGTGYTF.

The sample holds many counts of this clonotype. The rearrangement uses TRBV5-1 and TRBJ2-5; D call uncertain. The CDR3 contains 11 residues. V lost 3 bases and J 1 base, leaving 1 base between the germline ends. CDR1 and CDR2 from the germline V gene are SGHRS and YFSETQ. Here the CDR3 reads CASSSQETQYF. CDR3 sequence (DNA): TGCGCCAGCAGCTCCCAAGAGACCCAGTACTTC.

At least ten counts were recorded for this clonotype. The CDR3: CASSYWVDTQYF. The CDR3 DNA sequence: TGTGCCAGCAGTTACTGGGTAGATACGCAGTATTTT. The chain recombines TRBV6-6 with TRBJ2-3; D remains ambiguous. The CDR3 is 12 amino acids. The V and J ends lost 1 base and 5 bases respectively, with 4 bases between them. CDR1 and CDR2 (germline): MNHNY, SVGAGI (reference sequence).

This clonotype was recorded a few times. The rearrangement links TRBV6-1 to TRBJ2-7; 10 nucleotides match TRBD2. Germline-derived CDR1 and CDR2 are MNHNS and SASEGT. Trimming took 2 bases from V and 3 from J; bases not matched to a gene: 4. The CDR3 extends over 15 amino acids. Here the CDR3 DNA reads TGTGCCAGCAGTGAATACCCTAGCGGGAGCTACGAGCAGTACTTC. Translating gives CASSEYPSGSYEQYF.

This clonotype has at least ten counts. The V and J genes are TRBV29-1 and TRBJ2-5; 14 nucleotides match TRBD2. The junction had 5 bases not matched to a gene; V was cut back by 1 base and J by 1 base. The CDR3 consists of 17 residues. CDR1 is SQVTM, CDR2 ANQGSEA, per germline. The CDR3 loop is CSVEGGGLAGGQETQYF. In DNA, the CDR3 is TGCAGCGTTGAAGGAGGAGGACTAGCGGGAGGCCAAGAGACCCAGTACTTC.

About this clonotype itself: A read error may account for a junction end that differs from germline. The V gene is TRBV7-3, the J gene TRBJ2-1; 9 nucleotides match TRBD2. The CDR3 length is 18 residues. Germline V gene data show CDR1 as SGHTA and CDR2 as FQGTGA. The chain's CDR3 is CASSLRSPAGGFYNGQFF. CDR3 in DNA: TGTGCCAGCAGCTTACGGTCTCCAGCGGGAGGTTTCTACAATGGGCAGTTCTTC.

In its sample, this clonotype was seen a few times. This CDR3 reads CASSLMAGGAGDTQYF. For the CDR3, the DNA is TGTGCCAGCAGCTTAATGGCGGGAGGTGCAGGGGATACGCAGTATTTT. The rearrangement links TRBV7-9 to TRBJ2-3; the match to TRBD2 covers 8 bases. J was trimmed by 6 bases and V by 2 bases; bases with no gene match: 10. Germline-derived CDR1 and CDR2 are SEHNR and FQNEAQ (reference sequence). There are 16 residues in the CDR3.